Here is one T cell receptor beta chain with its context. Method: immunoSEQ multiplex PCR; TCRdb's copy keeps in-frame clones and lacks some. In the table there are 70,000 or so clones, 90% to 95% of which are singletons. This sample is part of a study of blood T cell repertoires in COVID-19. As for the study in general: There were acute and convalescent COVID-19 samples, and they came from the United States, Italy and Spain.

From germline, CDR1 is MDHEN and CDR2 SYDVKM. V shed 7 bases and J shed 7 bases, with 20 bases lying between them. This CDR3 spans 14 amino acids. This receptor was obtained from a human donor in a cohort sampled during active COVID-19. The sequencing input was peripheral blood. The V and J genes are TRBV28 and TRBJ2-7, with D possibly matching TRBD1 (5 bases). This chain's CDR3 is CASMRTPNPQEQYF. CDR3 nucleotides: TGTGCCAGCATGCGGACACCCAATCCTCAGGAGCAGTACTTC.